What follows describes a single T cell receptor beta chain. It lacks a known antigen. The sample holds no much larger clone one base away, and base qualities are not on file. This entry is derived from a study of OX40 agonist ivuxolimab in advanced cancers. In the study overall: Ivuxolimab, which targeted the costimulatory receptor OX40 (CD134), was an agonistic, fully human IgG2 monoclonal antibody. Intravenous ivuxolimab was administered to patients every 2 weeks at six dose levels: 0.01, 0.1, 0.3, 1.5, 3 and 10 mg/kg. Of the 50 to 55 dose-escalation patients, hepatocellular carcinoma was present in around 20, melanoma in roughly 15, renal cell carcinoma in 9 and head and neck cancer in 9. In the dose-escalation cohort, over 65% of patients were male, and the mean age was approximately 64 years, with a range of 23 to 79. Prior anti-PD-1, anti-PD-L1 or anti-CTLA-4 therapy was permitted, and 30% to 45% of dose-escalation patients had received checkpoint inhibitors. Partial responses occurred in three dose-escalation patients, of whom one had hepatocellular carcinoma and two had cutaneous melanoma. Peripheral TCRbeta sequencing aimed to test whether ivuxolimab altered TCR sequence diversity and caused clonal T-cell expansion. The monotherapy dose-escalation portion (N = 52 patients) of the phase I ivuxolimab trial is reported in the paper. Overall results and qualifications from the work: In the 0.1-3.0 mg/kg groups, partial responders were among the patients with the lowest normalized peripheral clonal expansion, particularly in CD8+ T cells. The antigen specificity of the clonally expanded peripheral T cells was not determined. After ivuxolimab, expanded clones were on average more numerous among CD8+ T cells than among CD4+ T cells. Low levels of normalized T-cell clonal expansion were also seen in some patients who did not respond. At doses of 0.1 to 3.0 mg/kg, clonal expansion of both CD4+ and CD8+ T cells in blood was seen between baseline and week 6.

Genomic DNA was isolated from the sorted cells so that the TCRbeta CDR3 region could be sequenced. The immunoSEQ Assay was used for sequencing of TCRbeta CDR3 regions. The source is immuneACCESS, and TCRdb retained only in-frame sequences with V and J called. Part of the clones is not carried over; for the studies checked, unresolved V genes explain less than half of this, and the remainder is unexplained. The sample table lists around 41,000 clones, approximately 90% of them with a count of one. The ten largest account for around an eighth of the sample. CDR1 and CDR2, looked up from the germline V gene (reference sequence), are SEHNR and FQNEAQ. The CDR3 numbers 11 residues from cysteine through phenylalanine. Only the CDR3 part of the read is kept: 33 bases, read in frame from the first base. V sheds 4 bases and J sheds 5 bases, leaving 4 bases between their ends. The trial excluded patients who had a history of autoimmune disease or were on systemic immunosuppression. Peripheral blood for TCR sequencing was drawn from every dose cohort at baseline, at cycle 4 day 1 and at cycle 7 day 1. The samples were taken from a phase I, first-in-human, multicenter, open-label dose-escalation trial of ivuxolimab. Adults with locally advanced or metastatic melanoma, renal cell carcinoma, hepatocellular carcinoma or head and neck squamous cell carcinoma were enrolled in the trial. Before TCR sequencing, CD4+ and CD8+ T cells were separately sorted from peripheral blood.

The clonotype was recovered from an adult with an advanced solid tumor such as melanoma, head and neck, liver or kidney cancer. The sequences come from CD4+ or CD8+ T cells sorted from blood, collected in a trial of the OX40 agonist ivuxolimab. This chain is built from TRBV7-9 and TRBJ2-3; the D segment cannot be called with confidence. The nucleotide sequence is given as TGTGCCAGCAGCTCTTTAGATACGCAGTATTTT. Translated, this is CASSSLDTQYF.